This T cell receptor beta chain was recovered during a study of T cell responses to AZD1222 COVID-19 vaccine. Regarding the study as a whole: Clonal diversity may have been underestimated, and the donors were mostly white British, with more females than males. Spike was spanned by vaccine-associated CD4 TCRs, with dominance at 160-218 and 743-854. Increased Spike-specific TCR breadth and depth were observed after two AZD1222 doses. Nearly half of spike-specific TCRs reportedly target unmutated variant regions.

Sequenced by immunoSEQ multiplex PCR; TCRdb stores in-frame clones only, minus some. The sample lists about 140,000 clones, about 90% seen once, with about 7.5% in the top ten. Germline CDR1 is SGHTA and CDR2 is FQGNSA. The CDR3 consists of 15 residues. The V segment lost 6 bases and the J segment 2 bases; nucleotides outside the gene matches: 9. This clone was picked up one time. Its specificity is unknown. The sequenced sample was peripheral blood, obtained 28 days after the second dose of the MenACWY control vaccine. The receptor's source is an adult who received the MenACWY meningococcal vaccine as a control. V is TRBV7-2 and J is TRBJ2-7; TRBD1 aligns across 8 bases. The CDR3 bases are TGTGCCAGCAGTCGAACAGGGGGAGTTACCTACGAGCAGTACTTC. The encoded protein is CASSRTGGVTYEQYF. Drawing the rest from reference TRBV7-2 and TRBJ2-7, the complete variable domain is GAGVSQSPSNKVTEKGKDVELRCDPISGHTALYWYRQSLGQGLEFLIYFQGNSAPDKSGLPSDRFSAERTGGSVSTLTIQRTQQEDSAVYLCASSRTGGVTYEQYFGPGTRLTVT.